The 4 T cell receptor beta chains below come from one sample, sequenced in a study of T cell repertoires in cytomegalovirus infection. TCRdb ran MiXCR on the reads and lists one entry per CDR3 protein. The top ten hold less than 7.5% of the sample, which has about 230,000 distinct CDR3 sequences, around 6.2% seen once. Material for sequencing was PBMCs. These receptors were collected from a human donor in good health (CMV status not recorded). Some clones in this sample may be carry-over from other donors' samples.

This clonotype was recorded many times. The chain has TRBV12-5 and TRBJ1-1, with D possibly being TRBD1 (6 bases). Germline V lookup: CDR1 LGHNT, CDR2 FRNRAP. The CDR3 covers 13 residues. Trimming removed 9 bases from V and 0 bases from J, with 11 bases in between. The CDR3 DNA follows: TGTGCTAGCGCTACAGGGATGAACACTGAAGCTTTCTTT. It codes for CASATGMNTEAFF.

This clonotype showed up many times. The chain employs TRBV7-2 and TRBJ1-3; D call uncertain. Germline lookup yields CDR1 SGHTA and CDR2 FQGNSA. Trimming took 3 bases from V and 7 from J, leaving 4 bases between them. The CDR3 totals 11 residues. CDR3 nucleotides: TGTGCCAGCAGCTTGGGGAACACCATATATTTT. Translated, it gives CASSLGNTIYF.

This clonotype appeared many times. The chain employs TRBV7-8 and TRBJ1-2; perhaps TRBD1 as D (5 bases). Germline CDR1 reads SGHVS; CDR2 reads FQNEAQ. The CDR3 sequence is 14 residues long. V was cut by 0 bases and J by 3 bases, with 8 bases left in between. The CDR3 sequence: CASSLAGEDYGYTF. CDR3 DNA sequence: TGTGCCAGCAGCTTAGCGGGGGAAGACTATGGCTACACCTTC.

This clonotype was observed many times. The chain joins TRBV20-1 to TRBJ1-6, with 9 bases identical to TRBD1. CDR3 length equals 15 residues. Germline trimming cut 5 bases from V and 6 bases from J; bases unmatched to any gene: 8. Germline V CDR1 and CDR2: DFQATT, SNEGSKA (reference sequence). The chain's CDR3 is CSARSGTGLNSPLHF. Here the CDR3 DNA reads TGCAGTGCTCGCTCCGGGACAGGGCTTAATTCACCCCTCCACTTT.